This entry lists 2 T cell receptor beta chains sequenced from one sample in a study of blood T cell repertoires in COVID-19. TCRdb keeps only in-frame clones here, not all; method: immunoSEQ multiplex PCR. The sample carries some 150,000 clones, about 85% recorded once. The source material was peripheral blood. All receptors derive from a human donor with acute or convalescent COVID-19. The donor label of this sample is uncertain.

V gene TRBV9 combines with J gene TRBJ1-3; weak D call: TRBD1 (6 bases). Trimming shortened V by 0 bases and J by 0 bases, and 28 bases separated the two germline ends. Looked up from germline, CDR1 is SGDLS and CDR2 is YYNGEE. The CDR3 contains 22 residues. CDR3 sequence: CASSVVRTLKSDRLLSGNTIYF. The CDR3 nucleotides are TGTGCCAGCAGCGTAGTTCGGACCCTAAAATCTGACAGGTTACTCTCTGGAAACACCATATATTTT.

V usage is TRBV19 and J usage is TRBJ2-5; 9 nucleotides match TRBD1. The CDR3 is made up of 15 amino acids. Germline trimming cut 3 bases from V and 3 bases from J; bases unmatched to any gene: 5. Germline values: CDR1 LNHDA, CDR2 SQIVND (reference sequence). The CDR3 loop is CASSMQQGAKETQYF. CDR3 nucleotide sequence: TGTGCCAGTAGTATGCAACAGGGGGCGAAAGAGACCCAGTACTTC. Variable domain in full (rest from reference TRBV19 and TRBJ2-5): DGGITQSPKYLFRKEGQNVTLSCEQNLNHDAMYWYRQDPGQGLRLIYYSQIVNDFQKGDIAEGYSVSREKKESFPLTVTSAQKNPTAFYLCASSMQQGAKETQYFGPGTRLLVL.